A single sample gave rise to the 28 T cell receptor beta chains below, sequenced in a study of T-cell reconstitution after alpha-beta-depleted transplantation in children. Unique molecular identifiers were built into the TCRbeta library. Using its own MiXCR run on the PCR reads, TCRdb lists one record per CDR3 protein. The table includes hundreds of thousands of distinct CDR3 sequences, 8% to 9.5% detected once. Sequencing used PBMCs from the stem cell graft donor, obtained from the stem cell graft. All receptors derive from a human donor who donated a stem cell graft to a child with acute lymphoblastic leukemia.

This sequence joins TRBV4-1 and TRBJ1-1, with D perhaps matching TRBD1 (5 bases). This CDR3 spans 17 amino acids. Trimming left V 1 base short and J 5 bases short, with 20 bases between. Looked up from germline, CDR1 is MGHRA and CDR2 is YSYEKL. In DNA form, the CDR3 reads TGCGCCAGCAGCCAAGGGGAGGGGAGAGGTGGCGGGACTGAAGCTTTCTTT. Translating gives CASSQGEGRGGGTEAFF.

The sample holds one count of this clonotype. The gene calls are TRBV30 and TRBJ2-7; D gene ambiguous. Germline loops: CDR1 GTSNPN, CDR2 SVGIG (reference sequence). Trimming took 5 bases from V and 0 from J, leaving 14 bases between them. The CDR3 covers 14 residues. CDR3 DNA sequence: TGTGCCTGGGGTACCCTGATGGGCTCCTACGAGCAGTACTTC. This encodes CAWGTLMGSYEQYF.

The rearrangement links TRBV7-9 to TRBJ2-7; tentative D call: TRBD1 (5 bases). The germline V and J ends were trimmed by 3 bases and 0 bases, with 9 bases remaining between them. The germline V gene has CDR1 SEHNR and CDR2 FQNEAQ (reference sequence). This CDR3 region has 14 residues. The CDR3 DNA follows: TGTGCCAGCAGCTTTCAGGGCTACTCCTACGAGCAGTACTTC. It codes for CASSFQGYSYEQYF. Complete variable domain (other parts from reference TRBV7-9 and TRBJ2-7): DTGVSQNPRHKITKRGQNVTFRCDPISEHNRLYWYRQTLGQGPEFLTYFQNEAQLEKSRLLSDRFSAERPKGSFSTLEIQRTEQGDSAMYLCASSFQGYSYEQYFGPGTRLTVT.

This clonotype has at least ten counts. This chain uses TRBV7-2 with TRBJ1-4; 7 bases are shared with TRBD1. This CDR3 contains 15 residues. The ends lost 4 bases at V and 1 base at J; junction bases unmatched: 3. CDR1 is SGHTA and CDR2 is FQGNSA in the germline V gene. CDR3 region: CASSSRTGTNEKLFF. DNA of the CDR3: TGTGCCAGCAGCTCCCGGACAGGAACTAATGAAAAACTGTTTTTT.

The rearrangement links TRBV5-1 to TRBJ1-4, with D unresolved. The CDR3 spans 17 residues. The germline V gene has CDR1 SGHRS and CDR2 YFSETQ. Trimming took off 4 bases at V and 0 bases at J, with 16 bases between the two ends. This chain's CDR3 is CASSPLADLATNEKLFF. The CDR3 DNA is TGCGCCAGCAGCCCACTGGCCGACCTTGCAACTAATGAAAAACTGTTTTTT.

This clonotype was observed many times. V usage is TRBV6-5 and J usage is TRBJ2-3, with a weak D call TRBD2 (5 bases). The CDR3 length is 17 residues. Germline CDR1 reads MNHEY; CDR2 reads SVGAGI. V was cut by 2 bases and J by 0 bases, with 15 bases left in between. CDR3 protein: CASSYDPGSASTDTQYF. CDR3 sequence (DNA): TGTGCCAGCAGTTACGACCCGGGGTCCGCTAGCACAGATACGCAGTATTTT.

This clonotype was picked up a small number of times. The chain combines TRBV5-1 with TRBJ2-2; 7 nucleotides align to TRBD1. Germline V lookup: CDR1 SGHRS, CDR2 YFSETQ. The CDR3 sequence is 15 residues long. V lost 0 bases, J lost 8 bases, and 7 bases stayed unmatched. This chain's CDR3 is CASSLEGGLAGELFF. In nucleotides, the CDR3 is TGCGCCAGCAGCTTGGAAGGGGGCTTGGCAGGGGAGCTGTTTTTT.

This clonotype was counted a few times. V and J are TRBV6-1 and TRBJ1-4; the D is unclear. Trimming removed 5 bases at V and 7 bases at J, with 20 bases between. This CDR3 comprises 16 residues. The germline gives CDR1 MNHNS, CDR2 SASEGT. CDR3 nucleotides: TGTGCCAGCAGTCCAGCCGACCGCCTGGGTCGTGAAAAACTGTTTTTT. Translation gives CASSPADRLGREKLFF.

This clonotype was observed a handful of times. The rearrangement joins TRBV12-3 or TRBV12-4 to TRBJ1-4; D gene uncertain. The CDR3 extends over 14 amino acids. Trimming stripped 6 bases from V and 5 bases from J, with 13 bases between. As DNA, the CDR3 is TGTGCCAGCAGGCTGACAAGTGGGAATGAAAAACTGTTTTTT. Translated: CASRLTSGNEKLFF.

This clonotype was counted ten times or more. The genes are TRBV7-2 and TRBJ1-1, with D maybe TRBD1 (5 bases). Germline values: CDR1 SGHTA, CDR2 FQGNSA. The V and J ends lost 5 bases and 0 bases respectively, with 16 bases between them. The CDR3 consists of 16 residues. CDR3 nucleotide sequence: TGTGCCAGCAGCCTGGTGGGGGGAGTTTTGAACACTGAAGCTTTCTTT. Its translation: CASSLVGGVLNTEAFF.

With regard to this clonotype: A much more abundant neighbour one base away suggests this may be a read error. V gene TRBV5-1 combines with J gene TRBJ2-1; D unresolved. The V gene lost 1 base and the J gene lost 12 bases, with 14 bases spanning the gap. The CDR3 extends over 13 amino acids. Germline values: CDR1 SGHRS, CDR2 YFSETQ. This CDR3 reads CASSLNSGTLQFF. As DNA, the CDR3 is TGCGCCAGCAGCTTGAATTCGGGCACATTGCAGTTCTTC.

For this clonotype: Being one base from a much bigger clone, this may be a read error. The chain recombines TRBV27 with TRBJ2-7; D is undetermined. Looked up from germline, CDR1 is MNHEY and CDR2 is SMNVEV (reference sequence). The CDR3 runs 13 residues. In nucleotides, the CDR3 is TGTGCCGGCAGTTTAGGGCAAGCCTACGAGCAGTACTTC. It encodes CAGSLGQAYEQYF.

This clonotype was seen many times. The V gene is TRBV6-2 or TRBV6-3, the J gene TRBJ2-7; D not certain. V lost 6 bases, J lost 4 bases, and 13 bases lay in between. CDR1 and CDR2 from the germline V gene are MNHEY and SVGEGT. The CDR3 length is 13 residues. Written as DNA, the CDR3 is TGTGCCAGCAGAGACCCAGCCACTTACGAGCAGTACTTC. Protein sequence: CASRDPATYEQYF.

The chain links TRBV5-6 to TRBJ2-7; D might be TRBD1 (5 bases). The CDR3 length is 17 residues. Germline V lookup: CDR1 SGHDT, CDR2 YYEEEE. Trimming stripped 3 bases from V and 0 bases from J, with 19 bases between. The CDR3 bases are TGTGCCAGCAGCTCCAGGGAACGTTCACGTTTCTCCTACGAGCAGTACTTC. Residues: CASSSRERSRFSYEQYF.

Only a few counts were recorded for this clonotype. A much larger clonotype is one base distant, so this may be a read error. The V call is TRBV12-3 or TRBV12-4, the J call TRBJ1-1; D not certain. The CDR3 is made up of 10 amino acids. Trimming took off 7 bases at V and 6 bases at J, with 6 bases between the two ends. CDR3 amino acids: CASKGAEAFF. Written as DNA, the CDR3 is TGTGCCAGCAAGGGCGCTGAAGCTTTCTTT.

This clonotype has more than one count but fewer than ten. The chain recombines TRBV7-2 with TRBJ2-7; 11 nucleotides align to TRBD2. CDR1 and CDR2 from the germline V gene are SGHTA and FQGNSA. With V trimmed by 5 bases and J by 2 bases, 5 bases remained unmatched. The CDR3 is 15 residues long. Here the CDR3 reads CASSTTSGGPYEQYF. The CDR3 region has the DNA TGTGCCAGCAGCACAACTAGCGGGGGACCCTACGAGCAGTACTTC. Supplemented by reference TRBV7-2 and TRBJ2-7, the full variable domain reads GAGVSQSPSNKVTEKGKDVELRCDPISGHTALYWYRQSLGQGLEFLIYFQGNSAPDKSGLPSDRFSAERTGGSVSTLTIQRTQQEDSAVYLCASSTTSGGPYEQYFGPGTRLTVT.

J is TRBJ1-1 and V is TRBV30; 7 bases are shared with TRBD1. Trimming cost V 4 bases and J 8 bases; bases outside gene matches: 13. This CDR3 spans 14 amino acids. Germline lookup yields CDR1 GTSNPN and CDR2 SVGIG (reference sequence). The CDR3 loop reads CAWTLQGRTAEAFF. In nucleotides, the CDR3 is TGTGCCTGGACACTACAGGGGAGAACTGCCGAAGCTTTCTTT.

Only a few counts were recorded for this clonotype. One junction end does not reproduce the germline sequence, and a read error may be involved. The chain carries TRBV20-1 and TRBJ1-1, with TRBD1 identical over 10 bases. CDR3 length: 17 residues. CDR1 and CDR2 from the germline V gene are DFQATT and SNEGSKA (reference sequence). The CDR3: CCARDRTRQGALAEAFF. The CDR3 nucleotides are TGCTGTGCTAGAGATCGAACGAGACAGGGGGCCTTGGCTGAAGCTTTCTTT.

J is TRBJ1-1 and V is TRBV7-9, with D hard to call. The CDR3 is 12 amino acids. CDR1 SEHNR and CDR2 FQNEAQ come from the germline V gene (reference sequence). V lost 4 bases to trimming and J lost 10 bases, with 13 bases between them. In DNA form, the CDR3 reads TGTGCCAGCAGCTCCCGTTTGGGTCGAGCTTTCTTT. Its translation: CASSSRLGRAFF. Full variable domain (rest looked up from reference TRBV7-9 and TRBJ1-1): DTGVSQNPRHKITKRGQNVTFRCDPISEHNRLYWYRQTLGQGPEFLTYFQNEAQLEKSRLLSDRFSAERPKGSFSTLEIQRTEQGDSAMYLCASSSRLGRAFFGQGTRLTVV.

The chain couples TRBV5-1 to TRBJ2-7, with 8 nucleotides matching TRBD1. Trimming removed 0 bases from V and 1 base from J; junction bases left unmatched: 6. The CDR3 extends over 16 amino acids. Germline loops: CDR1 SGHRS, CDR2 YFSETQ. The CDR3, as DNA: TGCGCCAGCAGCTTGGGAACCGGGACAGGATCCTACGAGCAGTACTTC. This codes for CASSLGTGTGSYEQYF.

The table lists this clonotype with many counts. The J gene is TRBJ1-1, the V gene TRBV10-3, with 9 bases identical to TRBD1. J lost 0 bases, V lost 3 bases, and 8 bases had no gene match. This CDR3 region has 17 residues. Looked up from germline, CDR1 is ENHRY and CDR2 is SYGVKD. CDR3 loop: CAISERIGQGMNTEAFF. The CDR3 region has the DNA TGTGCCATCAGTGAACGGATCGGACAGGGGATGAACACTGAAGCTTTCTTT.

This clonotype was seen at least ten times. The chain links TRBV7-8 to TRBJ2-2, with 7 bases fitting TRBD1. V shed 5 bases, J shed 6 bases, and the junction held 9 bases outside the gene matches. Germline values: CDR1 SGHVS, CDR2 FQNEAQ. The CDR3 extends over 15 amino acids. CDR3 loop: CASSLQGDSSGELFF. The CDR3 DNA reads TGTGCCAGCAGCCTTCAGGGGGATTCCTCCGGGGAGCTGTTTTTT.

The genes are TRBV7-2 and TRBJ2-7; D is undetermined. CDR1 is SGHTA, CDR2 FQGNSA, per germline. The CDR3 runs 15 residues. V lost 2 bases and J 5 bases, leaving 16 bases between the germline ends. The CDR3 spells CASSLRSLGIHEQYF. In nucleotides, the CDR3 is TGTGCCAGCAGCTTAAGGTCCTTGGGGATACACGAGCAGTACTTC.

The chain combines TRBV6-2 or TRBV6-3 with TRBJ2-7; 8 positions match TRBD1. There are 14 residues in the CDR3. Trimming removed 5 bases from V and 2 bases from J; junction bases left unmatched: 5. The V gene's germline CDR1 is MNHEY and CDR2 SVGEGT. DNA for the CDR3: TGTGCCAGCAGTCAACGACAGGGGACCTACGAGCAGTACTTC. It is translated as CASSQRQGTYEQYF.

This clonotype was found a few times. The gene calls are TRBV18 and TRBJ2-7; TRBD1 aligns across 12 bases. Germline V gene lookup returns CDR1 KGHSH and CDR2 LQKENI. The CDR3 sequence is 16 residues long. Trimming took 4 bases from V and 1 from J; bases not matched to a gene: 5. This chain's CDR3 is CASSRGTGGESYEQYF. As DNA, the CDR3 is TGTGCCAGCTCACGCGGGACAGGGGGCGAATCCTACGAGCAGTACTTC.

This clonotype was seen only a few times. The V and J genes are TRBV5-1 and TRBJ2-3; D uncertain. The germline V and J ends were trimmed by 5 bases and 2 bases, with 6 bases remaining between them. CDR3 size: 12 residues. The V gene's germline CDR1 is SGHRS and CDR2 YFSETQ. The CDR3 reads CASRWDTDTQYF. The CDR3 DNA is TGCGCCAGCAGGTGGGACACAGATACGCAGTATTTT. Combining the CDR3 with reference TRBV5-1 and TRBJ2-3 gives the whole variable domain KAGVTQTPRYLIKTRGQQVTLSCSPISGHRSVSWYQQTPGQGLQFLFEYFSETQRNKGNFPGRFSGRQFSNSRSEMNVSTLELGDSALYLCASRWDTDTQYFGPGTRLTVL.

This clonotype was seen many times. The chain uses TRBV7-8 and TRBJ1-2; 8 positions match TRBD1. J lost 5 bases, V lost 2 bases, and 4 bases had no gene match. The CDR3 is made up of 14 amino acids. Germline lookup yields CDR1 SGHVS and CDR2 FQNEAQ. The CDR3 DNA reads as TGTGCCAGCAGCTTAAAACAGGGGGGATATGGCTACACCTTC. Encoded protein: CASSLKQGGYGYTF.

This clonotype has more than one count but fewer than ten. This chain links TRBV5-5 with TRBJ2-7; the D is unclear. CDR3 length: 13 amino acids. The V gene's germline CDR1 is SGHKS and CDR2 YYEKEE (reference sequence). Trimming removed 0 bases at V and 3 bases at J, with 7 bases between. The CDR3 DNA is TGTGCCAGCAGCTTGGCCATAAACTACGAGCAGTACTTC. The encoded protein is CASSLAINYEQYF.